A selection of T cell receptor beta chains follows, all from one sample in a study of blood T cell repertoires in COVID-19. TCRdb keeps only in-frame clones here, not all; method: immunoSEQ multiplex PCR. The data show approximately 210,000 clones, over 65% seen once. Sample: peripheral blood. The receptors originated from a woman in her seventies with active or convalescent COVID-19. CDR3s include the opening cysteine and the closing phenylalanine or tryptophan. D genes are given only for firm matches. Clone size is not always given. Where it is, it says once, few, many or a class for expanded clones.

size	V	J	D	CDR3	DNA
.	TRBV10-3	TRBJ1-1	TRBD1	CAISPRDRAEAFF	TGTGCCATCAGCCCTCGGGACAGGGCTGAAGCTTTCTTT
few	TRBV7-2	TRBJ1-3	.	CASSLGRVNTIYF	TGTGCCAGCAGCTTAGGCAGGGTCAACACCATATATTTT
.	TRBV27	TRBJ2-2	TRBD2	CASKKGRAGELFF	TGTGCCAGCAAAAAGGGGAGGGCCGGGGAGCTGTTTTTT
.	TRBV24-1	TRBJ2-5	TRBD1	CATSDRGQKETQYF	TGTGCCACCAGTGACAGGGGACAGAAAGAGACCCAGTACTTC
.	TRBV7-2	TRBJ1-2	.	CASSPTLGGVNYGYTF	TGTGCCAGCAGCCCCACCCTGGGAGGGGTCAACTATGGCTACACCTTC
.	TRBV2	TRBJ2-5	TRBD2	CASSPGLDGETQYF	TGTGCCAGCAGCCCGGGACTAGATGGGGAGACCCAGTACTTC
.	TRBV5-8	TRBJ2-2	.	CASVLYNTGELFF	TGTGCCAGCGTACTTTACAACACCGGGGAGCTGTTTTTT
once	TRBV2	TRBJ2-5	TRBD2	CATNLAGVGETQYF	TGTGCCACCAACCTAGCGGGAGTGGGTGAGACCCAGTACTTC
.	TRBV3-1/TRBV3-2	TRBJ2-7	TRBD2	CASKFSSGTYEQYF	TGTGCCAGCAAATTCTCTAGCGGTACCTACGAGCAGTACTTC
.	TRBV24-1	TRBJ1-2	TRBD1	CATSDAGQAYGYTF	TGTGCCACCAGTGATGCGGGACAGGCTTATGGCTACACCTTC
.	TRBV6-6	TRBJ1-1	.	CASIRNRDLMNTEAFF	TGTGCCAGCATCAGGAACAGGGACCTAATGAACACTGAAGCTTTCTTT
.	TRBV11-2	TRBJ2-2	TRBD2	CASSLGSGSTGELFF	TGTGCCAGCAGCTTAGGTAGCGGGAGCACCGGGGAGCTGTTTTTT
.	TRBV18	TRBJ1-5	.	CASSPREQLNQPQHF	TGTGCCAGCTCCCCAAGGGAGCAGCTCAATCAGCCCCAGCATTTT
few	TRBV18	TRBJ1-6	TRBD1	CASSPGQGINSPLHF	TGTGCCAGCTCTCCGGGACAGGGGATTAATTCACCCCTCCACTTT
.	TRBV7-2	TRBJ1-4	.	CASSLLGGRLLTNEKLFF	TGTGCCAGCAGCTTGTTAGGAGGCAGGCTTCTAACTAATGAAAAACTGTTTTTT
.	TRBV27	TRBJ1-5	.	CASSLRGFGNQPQHF	TGTGCCAGCAGTTTACGCGGGTTTGGCAATCAGCCCCAGCATTTT
.	TRBV5-5	TRBJ2-2	.	CASSFSARTGELFF	TGTGCCAGCAGCTTCAGCGCACGCACCGGGGAGCTGTTTTTT
few	TRBV25-1	TRBJ2-1	.	CASSELGGGNEQFF	TGTGCCAGCAGTGAATTGGGAGGGGGTAACGAGCAGTTCTTC
.	TRBV5-4	TRBJ1-1	.	CASSPLYVPNTEAFF	TGTGCCAGCAGCCCACTATATGTCCCGAACACTGAAGCTTTCTTT
.	TRBV5-1	TRBJ1-2	TRBD1	CASSSDGQGPYYGYTF	TGCGCCAGCAGCTCGGACGGACAGGGTCCCTACTATGGCTACACCTTC
.	TRBV7-8	TRBJ2-1	TRBD1	CASSSRQGARYEQFF	TGTGCCAGCAGCTCCAGACAGGGGGCTAGATATGAGCAGTTCTTC
once	TRBV11-2	TRBJ1-4	TRBD1	CASSRDRDEKLFF	TGTGCCAGCAGCCGCGACAGGGATGAAAAACTGTTTTTT
.	TRBV24-1	TRBJ2-3	.	CATSLSSTDTQYF	TGTGCCACCAGCCTCAGTAGCACAGATACGCAGTATTTT
.	TRBV27	TRBJ2-7	.	CASSLQLQGTEQYF	TGTGCCAGCAGTTTGCAACTACAGGGCACCGAGCAGTACTTC
.	TRBV2	TRBJ1-3	.	CASSEVGGGALTSGNTIYF	TGTGCCAGCAGTGAAGTTGGGGGAGGGGCTTTAACCTCTGGAAACACCATATATTTT
.	TRBV5-8	TRBJ1-2	.	CASSPDSSYGYTF	TGTGCCAGCAGCCCGGACTCGTCCTATGGCTACACCTTC
.	TRBV3-1/TRBV3-2	TRBJ1-2	.	CASSQDRNHYGYTF	TGTGCCAGCAGCCAAGACAGGAACCACTATGGCTACACCTTC
.	TRBV5-1	TRBJ1-3	TRBD1	CASSSTGTGNTIYF	TGCGCCAGCAGCTCGACAGGGACTGGAAACACCATATATTTT
.	TRBV5-1	TRBJ2-1	TRBD2	CASSNSGGSSNEQFF	TGCGCCAGCAGCAATAGCGGGGGGTCCTCAAATGAGCAGTTCTTC
.	TRBV7-9	TRBJ2-1	TRBD2	CASSLELAGGPSYNEQFF	TGTGCCAGCAGCTTAGAGCTAGCGGGAGGGCCCTCCTACAATGAGCAGTTCTTC
.	TRBV2	TRBJ1-1	.	CASSGLLTEAFF	TGTGCCAGCAGTGGTTTACTCACTGAAGCTTTCTTT
.	TRBV9	TRBJ2-3	TRBD1	CASSPQTGTDTQYF	TGTGCCAGCAGCCCTCAGACAGGGACAGATACGCAGTATTTT
.	TRBV3-1/TRBV3-2	TRBJ1-2	.	CASSQGGQSNYGYTF	TGTGCCAGCAGCCAAGGAGGACAGTCTAACTATGGCTACACCTTC
.	TRBV7-2	TRBJ1-2	TRBD1	CASSFWTGEGYTF	TGTGCCAGCAGCTTCTGGACAGGGGAAGGCTACACCTTC
.	TRBV18	TRBJ1-2	TRBD1	CASLRDRDNYGYTF	TGTGCCAGCTTACGGGACAGGGATAACTATGGCTACACCTTC
.	TRBV4-3	TRBJ2-5	TRBD1	CASSQGQGAETQYF	TGCGCCAGCAGCCAAGGACAGGGGGCAGAGACCCAGTACTTC
.	TRBV30	TRBJ2-7	TRBD1	CASSDRPGYEQYF	TGTGCCTCATCGGACAGGCCCGGGTACGAGCAGTACTTC
.	TRBV7-9	TRBJ2-7	.	CASSPEGTTYEQYF	TGTGCCAGCAGCCCGGAGGGTACCACCTACGAGCAGTACTTC
.	TRBV18	TRBJ1-2	TRBD1	CASSLRDRDNYGYTF	TGTGCCAGCTCGCTCCGGGACAGGGATAACTATGGCTACACCTTC
.	TRBV7-2	TRBJ1-4	.	CASSPSGGAGEKLFF	TGTGCCAGCAGCCCGTCGGGGGGCGCAGGTGAAAAACTGTTTTTT
.	TRBV25-1	TRBJ2-7	.	CASSKGGGVDLYF	TGTGCCAGCAGTAAAGGGGGGGGCGTGGACCTGTACTTC
.	TRBV28	TRBJ2-7	.	CASSFNQGLGQYF	TGTGCCAGCAGCTTTAACCAGGGCTTAGGGCAGTACTTC
many	TRBV3-1/TRBV3-2	TRBJ2-2	.	CASSQGGRNTGELFF	TGTGCCAGCAGCCAAGGAGGGCGGAACACCGGGGAGCTGTTTTTT
few	TRBV30	TRBJ1-6	TRBD1	CARLASPGQGGSPLHF	TGTGCCCGCCTAGCCTCCCCGGGACAGGGAGGTTCACCCCTCCACTTT
.	TRBV13	TRBJ1-2	.	CASSLGLGPYGYTF	TGTGCCAGCAGCTTAGGACTGGGCCCCTATGGCTACACCTTC
.	TRBV2	TRBJ2-4	TRBD1	CASGQGGWWNIQYF	TGTGCCAGCGGGCAAGGGGGCTGGTGGAACATTCAGTACTTC
few	TRBV5-6	TRBJ1-2	.	CASSLAFRGRDYGYTF	TGTGCCAGCAGCTTGGCCTTTCGGGGTAGAGACTATGGCTACACCTTC
.	TRBV3-1/TRBV3-2	TRBJ2-4	.	CASSQYLNIQYF	TGTGCCAGCAGCCAGTACTTAAACATTCAGTACTTC
.	TRBV29-1	TRBJ2-1	.	CSVRDNLNNEQFF	TGCAGCGTCCGGGACAACCTAAACAATGAGCAGTTCTTC
.	TRBV18	TRBJ2-7	.	CASSPGAVSSYEQYF	TGTGCCAGCTCACCGGGAGCTGTAAGCTCCTACGAGCAGTACTTC
once	TRBV19	TRBJ1-5	.	CASSIQGRQPQHF	TGTGCCAGTAGTATACAGGGGAGACAGCCCCAGCATTTT
few	TRBV15	TRBJ2-1	TRBD1	CATSNPAGTGGNEQFF	TGTGCCACCAGCAACCCCGCCGGGACAGGGGGCAATGAGCAGTTCTTC
.	TRBV10-3	TRBJ1-3	TRBD1	CAITPFGTGAGNTIYF	TGTGCCATCACCCCTTTTGGGACAGGCGCTGGAAACACCATATATTTT